This entry describes one TCR beta chain. Its antigen is not identified. The table came from immunoSEQ multiplex PCR; TCRdb's copy has only in-frame clones and leaves some out. Here the sample spans around 1,900,000 clones, 93% being singletons. The data are from a study of shared clonotypes between healthy human individuals. CDR3 length equals 13 residues. The germline V gene encodes CDR1 MNHEY and CDR2 SMNVEV (reference sequence). Trimming stripped 1 base from V and 7 bases from J, with 11 bases between. Study-wide findings and caveats: Specimens sampled were limited to blood, with tissue repertoires likely differing.

Cells designated naive CD8 were CD45RO-negative and were positively selected for CCR7, with terminally differentiated effector memory CD45RA+ cells excluded. The V gene is TRBV27, the J gene TRBJ2-7; D is possibly TRBD2 (6 bases). Sequencing was performed on naive CD8+ T cells from PBMCs. This receptor was obtained from a man in his late teens or twenties in good health. Some clones in this sample may be carry-over from other donors' samples. CDR3 amino acids: CASSLWRDGEQYF. CDR3 in DNA: TGTGCCAGCAGTTTATGGCGGGACGGGGAGCAGTACTTC.